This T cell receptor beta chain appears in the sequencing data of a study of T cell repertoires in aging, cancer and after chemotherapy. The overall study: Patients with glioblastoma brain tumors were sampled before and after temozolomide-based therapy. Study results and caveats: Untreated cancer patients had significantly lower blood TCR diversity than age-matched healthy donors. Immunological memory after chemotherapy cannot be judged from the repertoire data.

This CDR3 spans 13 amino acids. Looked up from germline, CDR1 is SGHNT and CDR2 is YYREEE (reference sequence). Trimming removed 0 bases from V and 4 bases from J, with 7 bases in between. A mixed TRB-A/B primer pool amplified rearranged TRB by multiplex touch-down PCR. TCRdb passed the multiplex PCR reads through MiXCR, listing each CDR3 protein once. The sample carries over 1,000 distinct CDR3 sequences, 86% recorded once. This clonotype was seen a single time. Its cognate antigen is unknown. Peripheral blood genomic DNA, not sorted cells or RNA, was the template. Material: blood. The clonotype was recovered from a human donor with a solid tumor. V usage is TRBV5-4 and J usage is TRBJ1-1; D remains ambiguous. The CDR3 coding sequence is TGTGCCAGCAGCTTGGATGCTAGCACTGAAGCTTTCTTT. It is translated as CASSLDASTEAFF.